This TCR beta chain is from a study of response to subunit inactivated influenza vaccine. The CDR3 covers 15 residues. With 0 bases removed from V and 1 base from J, the gap between germline ends came to 10 bases. The germline gives CDR1 SGHRS, CDR2 YFSETQ. This clonotype was observed a few times. TCRdb reprocessed the RT-PCR reads via MiXCR and lists one record per CDR3 protein. Of more than 550,000 distinct CDR3 sequences listed, approximately 12% are singletons. The gene calls are TRBV5-1 and TRBJ1-1, with a weak D call TRBD1 (5 bases). The TCR originated in a man in his fifties or sixties who received an inactivated influenza vaccine. The source was PBMCs from blood, collected on the day of vaccination. CDR3 residues: CASSLGQLANTEAFF. The CDR3, as DNA: TGCGCCAGCAGCTTGGGACAGCTAGCGAACACTGAAGCTTTCTTT.